This T cell receptor beta chain comes out of a study of cytomegalovirus exposure and HLA in healthy donors. Primers included in the PCR were 60 Vbeta and 13 Jbeta primers. Assay: immunoSEQ multiplex PCR; the TCRdb copy retains only in-frame clones and omits some. The table shows approximately 100,000 clones, with approximately 85% occurring only once. These donors counted as nominally healthy when sampled, but unrecorded immune exposures were likely. From germline, CDR1 is PRHDT and CDR2 FYEKMQ (reference sequence). Trimming stripped 4 bases from V and 10 bases from J, with 17 bases between. CDR3 size: 14 residues. Worth noting for this clone: Its antigen is not known.

Study findings and constraints: Roughly even sequencing depth across donors was the assumption behind the presence/absence analyses. TCR beta V segments were, for the most part, productive about 87% or about 30% of the time in an earlier analysis.

The chain has TRBV13 and TRBJ2-1; D ambiguous. Sequencing was performed on PBMCs. The receptor's source is a young man in good health and CMV-seronegative. CDR3 DNA: TGTGCCAGCAGCTCGCCTGAGGCAGTCGGAGAGCAGTTCTTC. Protein sequence: CASSSPEAVGEQFF.